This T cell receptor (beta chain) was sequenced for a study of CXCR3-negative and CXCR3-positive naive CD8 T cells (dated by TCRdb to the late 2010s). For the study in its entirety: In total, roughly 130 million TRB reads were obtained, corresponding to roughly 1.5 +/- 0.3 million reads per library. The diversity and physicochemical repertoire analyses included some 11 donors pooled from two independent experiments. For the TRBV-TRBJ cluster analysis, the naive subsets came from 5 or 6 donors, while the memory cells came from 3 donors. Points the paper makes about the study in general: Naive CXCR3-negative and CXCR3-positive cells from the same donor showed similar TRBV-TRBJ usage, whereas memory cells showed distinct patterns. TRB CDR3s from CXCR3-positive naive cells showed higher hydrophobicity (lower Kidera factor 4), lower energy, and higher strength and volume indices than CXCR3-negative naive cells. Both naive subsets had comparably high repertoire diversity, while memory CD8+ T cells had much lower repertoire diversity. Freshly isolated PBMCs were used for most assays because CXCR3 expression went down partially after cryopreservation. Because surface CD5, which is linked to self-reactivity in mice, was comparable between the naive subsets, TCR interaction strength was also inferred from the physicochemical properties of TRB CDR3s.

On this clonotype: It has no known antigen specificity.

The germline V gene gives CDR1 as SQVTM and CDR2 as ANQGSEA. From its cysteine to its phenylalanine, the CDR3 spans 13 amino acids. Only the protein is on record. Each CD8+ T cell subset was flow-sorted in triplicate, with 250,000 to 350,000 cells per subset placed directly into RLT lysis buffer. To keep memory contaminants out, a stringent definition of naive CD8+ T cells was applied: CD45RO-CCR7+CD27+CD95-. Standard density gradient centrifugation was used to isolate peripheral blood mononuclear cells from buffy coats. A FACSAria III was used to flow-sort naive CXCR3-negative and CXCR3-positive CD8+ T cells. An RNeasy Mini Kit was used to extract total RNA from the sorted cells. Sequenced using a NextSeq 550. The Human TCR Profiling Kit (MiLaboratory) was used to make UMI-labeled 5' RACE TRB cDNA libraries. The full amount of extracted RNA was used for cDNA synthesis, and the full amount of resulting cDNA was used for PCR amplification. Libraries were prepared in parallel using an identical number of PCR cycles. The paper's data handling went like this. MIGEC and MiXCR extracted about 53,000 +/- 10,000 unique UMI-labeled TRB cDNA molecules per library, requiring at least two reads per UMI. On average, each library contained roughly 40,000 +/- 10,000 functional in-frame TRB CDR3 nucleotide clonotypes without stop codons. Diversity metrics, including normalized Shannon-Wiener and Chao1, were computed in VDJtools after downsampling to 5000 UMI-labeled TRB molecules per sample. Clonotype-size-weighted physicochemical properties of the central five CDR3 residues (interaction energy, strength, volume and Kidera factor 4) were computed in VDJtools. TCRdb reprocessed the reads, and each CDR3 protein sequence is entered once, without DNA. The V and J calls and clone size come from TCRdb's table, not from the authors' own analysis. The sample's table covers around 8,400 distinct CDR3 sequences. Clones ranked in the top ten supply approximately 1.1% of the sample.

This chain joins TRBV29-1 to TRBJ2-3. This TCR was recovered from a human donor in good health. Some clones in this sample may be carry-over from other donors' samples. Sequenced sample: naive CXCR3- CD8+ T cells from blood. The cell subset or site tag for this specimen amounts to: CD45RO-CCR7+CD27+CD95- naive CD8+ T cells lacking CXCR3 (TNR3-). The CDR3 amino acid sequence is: CSVVVVSPDTQYF.